This TCR beta chain was captured by sequencing in a study of blood T cell repertoires in COVID-19. Study summary: Material from acute and convalescent COVID-19 was sourced from the United States, Italy and Spain.

Under the authors' procedure: It was from reference gene primer amplification that nucleated cell counts were estimated. Sequenced by immunoSEQ multiplex PCR; TCRdb stores in-frame clones only, minus some. The D gene and trimming were derived from the DNA, and the V and J assignments and clone size from that table. In the table there are over 60,000 clones, 77% of which are singletons. J gave up 6 bases and V 5 bases, and 7 bases lay outside the gene matches. The germline V gene encodes CDR1 SGHVS and CDR2 FNYEAQ. This CDR3 has 15 residues. This clonotype was obtained from a human donor in a cohort sampled during active COVID-19. V and J are TRBV7-6 and TRBJ2-1; 10 bases fit TRBD2. Sequencing was carried out using peripheral blood. The CDR3 protein is CASSRIAGGTNEQFF. DNA for the CDR3: TGTGCCAGCAGCCGGATAGCGGGGGGCACCAATGAGCAGTTCTTC.